The 23 T cell receptor beta chains presented below share a single source sample, sequenced in a study of blood T cell repertoires in COVID-19. Produced via immunoSEQ multiplex PCR; TCRdb's table is partial and in-frame only. The sample holds about 190,000 clones, about 88% seen once. The source material was peripheral blood. All receptors derive from a man younger than 40 with acute or convalescent COVID-19.

J is TRBJ1-5 and V is TRBV30, with D tentatively TRBD1 (5 bases). From germline, CDR1 is GTSNPN and CDR2 SVGIG (reference sequence). This CDR3 is built from 14 residues. The V and J ends lost 0 bases and 4 bases respectively, with 10 bases between them. CDR3 nucleotides: TGTGCCTGGAGTGTACTTGGGGGGAATCAGCCCCAGCATTTT. It codes for CAWSVLGGNQPQHF.

The gene calls are TRBV5-1 and TRBJ2-2; 9 positions agree with TRBD2. From germline, CDR1 is SGHRS and CDR2 YFSETQ. This CDR3 comprises 17 residues. V lost 4 bases and J lost 5; bases outside the gene matches: 12. DNA for the CDR3: TGCGCCAGCAGCGCCGGGGGCGGGGGGGCCGTGACCGGGGAGCTGTTTTTT. Protein: CASSAGGGGAVTGELFF.

As to this clone: The junction shows a germline mismatch at one end, possibly a read error. The chain is built from TRBV7-7 and TRBJ2-5; maybe TRBD1 (6 bases). CDR1 SSHAT and CDR2 FNYEAQ come from the germline V gene (reference sequence). This CDR3 is built from 13 residues. The CDR3 nucleotides read TGTGCTAGCAGCCCGCGAAGGGGGGAGACCCAGTACTTC. Encoded protein: CASSPRRGETQYF. The whole variable domain, remainder taken from reference TRBV7-7 and TRBJ2-5, is GAGVSQSPRYKVTKRGQDVTLRCDPISSHATLYWYQQALGQGPEFLTYFNYEAQPDKSGLPSDRFSAERPEGSISTLTIQRTEQRDSAMYRCASSPRRGETQYFGPGTRLLVL.

The V call is TRBV5-6, the J call TRBJ2-7; TRBD2 aligns across 9 bases. The CDR3 length is 17 residues. Trimming at V came to 6 bases and at J to 6 bases, leaving 19 bases not matched to a gene. Germline CDR1 and CDR2: SGHDT and YYEEEE. CDR3 sequence: CASTKRNTGGRAPEQYF. For the CDR3, the DNA is TGTGCCAGCACGAAAAGGAACACTGGCGGGAGGGCGCCCGAGCAGTACTTC. The full variable domain, in which reference TRBV5-6 and TRBJ2-7 provide the parts outside the CDR3, is DAGVTQSPTHLIKTRGQQVTLRCSPKSGHDTVSWYQQALGQGPQFIFQYYEEEERQRGNFPDRFSGHQFPNYSSELNVNALLLGDSALYLCASTKRNTGGRAPEQYFGPGTRLTVT.

V gene TRBV28 combines with J gene TRBJ2-5; 9 bases agree with TRBD2. Germline V gene data show CDR1 as MDHEN and CDR2 as SYDVKM. This CDR3 spans 16 amino acids. V was clipped by 5 bases and J by 0 bases; unmatched bases: 7. CDR3 sequence reads: CASSPVAGEYQETQYF. CDR3 coding DNA: TGTGCCAGCAGTCCAGTAGCGGGAGAGTACCAAGAGACCCAGTACTTC.

The chain links TRBV7-9 to TRBJ2-7, with TRBD2 identical over 8 bases. The ends lost 5 bases at V and 4 bases at J; junction bases unmatched: 13. Per germline, CDR1 SEHNR and CDR2 FQNEAQ (reference sequence). The CDR3 has 16 residues. In DNA, the CDR3 is TGTGCCAGCAGCCTCCTGTCGATGGCGGGGGGATACGAGCAGTACTTC. It is translated as CASSLLSMAGGYEQYF.

This clone was detected once. The CDR3 DNA follows: TGTGCCACCAGTGATCCTAGCGGACAAGAGACCCAGTACTTC. Translated, it gives CATSDPSGQETQYF. The genes are TRBV24-1 and TRBJ2-5, with 7 bases that match TRBD2. The junction had 2 bases not matched to a gene; V was cut back by 3 bases and J by 2 bases. The germline CDR1 and CDR2 sequences are KGHDR and SFDVKD. The CDR3 consists of 14 residues.

The rearrangement links TRBV4-2 to TRBJ2-1; possible D gene TRBD2, 6 bases. V was cut by 1 base and J by 7 bases, with 17 bases left in between. The CDR3 length is 16 residues. Per the germline V gene, CDR1 is LGHNA and CDR2 is YNFKEQ. CDR3 DNA: TGTGCCAGCAGCCAAGTTAGCGGTACCTTCCGGAATGAGCAGTTCTTC. As protein: CASSQVSGTFRNEQFF.

This clone was recorded only once. V usage is TRBV29-1 and J usage is TRBJ2-7; TRBD1 matches 11 bases. There are 14 residues in the CDR3. CDR1 is SQVTM, CDR2 ANQGSEA, per germline. Trimming at V came to 5 bases and at J to 5 bases, leaving 8 bases not matched to a gene. The CDR3 protein is CSVRGQGVLDEQYF. CDR3 coding DNA: TGCAGCGTTAGGGGACAGGGGGTTCTAGACGAGCAGTACTTC.

The V gene is TRBV5-1, the J gene TRBJ2-5, with a weak D call TRBD1 (6 bases). V dropped 4 bases and J dropped 4 bases, with 17 bases sitting between them. The CDR3 runs to 15 residues. Germline CDR1 and CDR2: SGHRS and YFSETQ. The CDR3 DNA reads TGCGCCAGCAGCCCTACGGGGAGAGGGGGAGAGACCCAGTACTTC. Translation: CASSPTGRGGETQYF.

This clone was observed once. The rearrangement uses TRBV4-1 and TRBJ2-3, with 9 bases lining up with TRBD2. Germline V gene data show CDR1 as MGHRA and CDR2 as YSYEKL. Trimming cost V 0 bases and J 3 bases; bases outside gene matches: 7. The CDR3 consists of 17 residues. CDR3 nucleotide sequence: TGCGCCAGCAGCCAAGATACGGCGGGAGGGCCGACAGATACGCAGTATTTT. The encoded protein is CASSQDTAGGPTDTQYF.

The chain has TRBV19 and TRBJ1-5, with D uncertain. CDR3 length: 15 residues. V lost 5 bases and J lost 9, with 20 bases in between. CDR1 and CDR2 (germline): LNHDA, SQIVND (reference sequence). The CDR3, as DNA: TGTGCCAGTAGTCCCTCTTGGACGGGGATGTGGCCCCAGCATTTT. Its translation is CASSPSWTGMWPQHF. Complete variable domain (other parts from reference TRBV19 and TRBJ1-5): DGGITQSPKYLFRKEGQNVTLSCEQNLNHDAMYWYRQDPGQGLRLIYYSQIVNDFQKGDIAEGYSVSREKKESFPLTVTSAQKNPTAFYLCASSPSWTGMWPQHFGDGTRLSIL.

This chain connects TRBV7-6 to TRBJ1-4; TRBD1 agrees at 8 bases. Per germline, CDR1 SGHVS and CDR2 FNYEAQ. This CDR3 is built from 16 residues. Unmatched junction bases numbered 4, after V lost 3 bases and J lost 1 base. Written as DNA, the CDR3 is TGTGCCAGCAGCTTCAGGGGGCGCCGAACTAATGAAAAACTGTTTTTT. Its protein product is CASSFRGRRTNEKLFF. The complete variable domain, with remaining parts taken from reference TRBV7-6 and TRBJ1-4, reads GAGVSQSPRYKVTKRGQDVALRCDPISGHVSLYWYRQALGQGPEFLTYFNYEAQQDKSGLPNDRFSAERPEGSISTLTIQRTEQRDSAMYRCASSFRGRRTNEKLFFGSGTQLSVL.

This chain joins TRBV28 and TRBJ1-1, with D uncertain. The CDR3 sequence is 12 residues long. Germline V lookup: CDR1 MDHEN, CDR2 SYDVKM. CDR3 sequence: CAGSAMNTEAFF. CDR3 nucleotides: TGTGCTGGGAGTGCCATGAACACTGAAGCTTTCTTT.

The rearrangement joins TRBV5-5 to TRBJ2-7; D might be TRBD1 (7 bases). The CDR3 consists of 17 residues. V dropped 6 bases and J dropped 1 base, with 23 bases sitting between them. Germline V CDR1 and CDR2: SGHKS, YYEKEE (reference sequence). CDR3 nucleotides: TGTGCCAGCACCTACCGGAGGGTGGGACAGCCATCCTACGAGCAGTACTTC. It translates to CASTYRRVGQPSYEQYF.

The chain uses TRBV20-1 and TRBJ2-1; tentatively, D is TRBD1 (6 bases). Trimming removed 6 bases from V and 8 bases from J, with 11 bases in between. The V gene's germline CDR1 is DFQATT and CDR2 SNEGSKA (reference sequence). The CDR3 has 11 amino acids. The CDR3 is CSALTGYEQFF. The CDR3 DNA reads as TGCAGTGCCCTGACAGGCTATGAGCAGTTCTTC.

The V gene is TRBV14, the J gene TRBJ1-6, with a possible D match to TRBD1 (5 bases). Per germline, CDR1 SGHDN and CDR2 FVKESK. V shed 4 bases and J shed 8 bases, with 21 bases lying between them. This CDR3 region has 17 residues. CDR3 bases: TGTGCCAGCAGCCTTAGACTGACAGCCGATGGCGATTCACCCCTCCACTTT. This gives the protein CASSLRLTADGDSPLHF.

This clone was counted once. The chain is built from TRBV25-1 and TRBJ1-2, with D perhaps TRBD1 (6 bases). Looked up from germline, CDR1 is MGHDK and CDR2 is SYGVNS. This CDR3 has 18 residues. V was pared by 2 bases and J by 4 bases, with 23 bases between. The CDR3 DNA reads TGTGCCAGCAGTGAAGTTATCAACCGGGGCCAGGGGTCCTATGGCTACACCTTC. This codes for CASSEVINRGQGSYGYTF.

The chain combines TRBV27 with TRBJ1-2, with TRBD1 matching over 10 bases. The CDR3 has 17 amino acids. With 3 bases clipped from V and 4 bases from J, the junction kept 11 bases outside the gene matches. Germline CDR1 is MNHEY and CDR2 is SMNVEV (reference sequence). In nucleotides, the CDR3 is TGTGCCAGCAGTTTCCAACCGGGACAGGGGATGCGCTATGGCTACACCTTC. Its translation: CASSFQPGQGMRYGYTF.

Comment on this clone: At one of its ends the junction is not consistent with the germline gene, which may arise from a read error. The chain joins TRBV27 to TRBJ2-3, with TRBD2 matching 7 bases. CDR1 MNHEY and CDR2 SMNVEV come from the germline V gene (reference sequence). The CDR3 length is 14 residues. CDR3 in DNA: TGCGACCGTAGCGGGCGAATAAACACAGATACGCAGTATTTT. Translated, it gives CDRSGRINTDTQYF.

This clone has only a few counts. The rearrangement joins TRBV4-2 to TRBJ1-1; no firm D call. The CDR3 consists of 13 residues. Germline loops: CDR1 LGHNA, CDR2 YNFKEQ. The V and J ends lost 4 bases and 8 bases respectively, with 14 bases between them. The CDR3 coding sequence is TGTGCCAGCAGCCCAGAAAACGCAGGAGAAGCTTTCTTT. Amino acid sequence: CASSPENAGEAFF.

V usage is TRBV11-3 and J usage is TRBJ2-5, with 10 bases identical to TRBD2. The ends lost 5 bases at V and 2 bases at J; junction bases unmatched: 5. CDR1 is SGHNT and CDR2 is YENEEA in the germline V gene. CDR3 size: 15 residues. CDR3 protein: CASSASGGLQETQYF. The CDR3 DNA reads as TGTGCCAGCAGCGCTAGCGGGGGACTTCAAGAGACCCAGTACTTC.

For this clone: Germline is not matched at one junction end, which may reflect a read error. The chain joins TRBV30 to TRBJ1-2; tentative D call: TRBD1 (5 bases). This CDR3 is built from 15 residues. Germline CDR1 reads GTSNPN; CDR2 reads SVGIG (reference sequence). The CDR3 sequence: CAWSGRGAPNYVYTF. The CDR3 DNA is TGTGCCTGGAGTGGGCGCGGGGCCCCGAACTATGTCTACACCTTC. The full variable domain, its missing parts supplied by reference TRBV30 and TRBJ1-2, is SQTIHQWPATLVQPVGSPLSLECTVEGTSNPNLYWYRQAAGRGLQLLFYSVGIGQISSEVPQNLSASRPQDRQFILSSKKLLLSDSGFYLCAWSGRGAPNYVYTFGSGTRLTVV.